Below, 16 T cell receptor beta chains from the same sample are listed, as sequenced in a study of blood T cell repertoires in COVID-19. Assay used: immunoSEQ multiplex PCR; TCRdb lists only in-frame clones, some missing. The table records about 320,000 clones, roughly nine tenths of them present only once. Sequencing used PBMCs or T cells enriched from blood (not recorded which). The receptors were sampled from a man in his 60s who had recovered from COVID-19.

CDR3 bases: TGTGCCAGCAGCGACGGGGGATCAGCTTTCTTT. This translates into CASSDGGSAFF. This chain links TRBV3-1 (or the pseudogene TRBV3-2) with TRBJ1-1, with D possibly being TRBD1 (5 bases). The CDR3 is 11 residues long. Per germline, CDR1 LGHDT and CDR2 YNNKEL (reference sequence). V lost 5 bases and J 10 bases, leaving 11 bases between the germline ends.

The chain is built from TRBV5-6 and TRBJ2-7, with unresolved D. V was trimmed by 0 bases and J by 0 bases, leaving 10 bases between them. The CDR3 is 15 amino acids. Germline assignment: CDR1 SGHDT and CDR2 YYEEEE. The chain's CDR3 is CASSLDRTPSYEQYF. The CDR3 DNA sequence: TGTGCCAGCAGCTTGGACAGAACCCCCTCCTACGAGCAGTACTTC.

The chain couples TRBV7-2 to TRBJ2-5; 12 bases fit TRBD2. The J segment lost 3 bases and the V segment lost 5 bases, leaving 10 bases of the junction unmatched. Germline-derived CDR1 and CDR2 are SGHTA and FQGNSA. CDR3 size: 17 residues. CDR3 amino acids: CASSPPPRTSGKETQYF. In nucleotides, the CDR3 is TGTGCCAGCAGCCCGCCTCCCCGGACTAGCGGGAAAGAGACCCAGTACTTC. Based on the CDR3 plus reference TRBV7-2 and TRBJ2-5, the full variable domain is GAGVSQSPSNKVTEKGKDVELRCDPISGHTALYWYRQSLGQGLEFLIYFQGNSAPDKSGLPSDRFSAERTGGSVSTLTIQRTQQEDSAVYLCASSPPPRTSGKETQYFGPGTRLLVL.

The chain carries TRBV6-6 and TRBJ2-3, with TRBD2 matching over 10 bases. There are 19 residues in the CDR3. V shed 5 bases, J shed 5 bases, and the junction held 19 bases outside the gene matches. The germline gives CDR1 MNHNY, CDR2 SVGAGI (reference sequence). Here the CDR3 reads CASSQFRSSGRAILDTQYF. Written as DNA, the CDR3 is TGTGCCAGCAGTCAGTTCCGATCAAGCGGGAGGGCCATATTAGATACGCAGTATTTT.

The V and J genes are TRBV7-2 and TRBJ2-7; a weak D match, TRBD2 (5 bases). V was shortened by 2 bases and J by 5 bases, with 13 bases between the two germline ends. Per germline, CDR1 SGHTA and CDR2 FQGNSA. The CDR3 runs 14 residues. DNA for the CDR3: TGTGCCAGCAGCTTATCCGGGTCGGAGGACGAGCAGTACTTC. This translates into CASSLSGSEDEQYF.

The V and J genes are TRBV3-1 (or the pseudogene TRBV3-2) and TRBJ2-7; 10 bases align to TRBD1. This CDR3 region has 14 residues. With V trimmed by 8 bases and J by 3 bases, 7 bases remained unmatched. From germline, CDR1 is LGHDT and CDR2 YNNKEL (reference sequence). CDR3 bases: TGTGCCAGCGGTTCAGGGGACAGGGGCTACGAGCAGTACTTC. It codes for CASGSGDRGYEQYF.

In its sample, this clone was seen once. The chain couples TRBV10-3 to TRBJ2-7; D unresolved. V gave up 4 bases and J gave up 0 bases, with 10 bases separating them. The CDR3 consists of 14 residues. Germline CDR1 is ENHRY and CDR2 is SYGVKD. DNA of the CDR3: TGTGCCATCAGTGGTGGAGTACCCTCCTACGAGCAGTACTTC. Its translation: CAISGGVPSYEQYF.

The rearrangement links TRBV7-9 to TRBJ1-1, with D possibly matching TRBD1 (5 bases). Between the trimmed V and J ends, which lost 1 base and 0 bases, there was a span of 9 bases. The CDR3 sequence is 15 residues long. CDR1 and CDR2 from the germline V gene are SEHNR and FQNEAQ (reference sequence). CDR3 sequence: CASSLGRAVNTEAFF. The CDR3 region has the DNA TGTGCCAGCAGCTTAGGCAGGGCAGTGAACACTGAAGCTTTCTTT.

The chain is built from TRBV18 and TRBJ1-6, with TRBD1 identical over 7 bases. Trimming cost V 3 bases and J 7 bases; bases outside gene matches: 0. This CDR3 region has 13 residues. Per the germline V gene, CDR1 is KGHSH and CDR2 is LQKENI. Here the CDR3 DNA reads TGTGCCAGCTCACCGGGACAGAATTCACCCCTCCACTTT. Its translation is CASSPGQNSPLHF.

DNA for the CDR3: TGTGCCAGCAGCACCGGACAGGGAAATGAAAAACTGTTTTTT. As protein: CASSTGQGNEKLFF. V usage is TRBV7-9 and J usage is TRBJ1-4; TRBD1 agrees at 8 bases. From germline, CDR1 is SEHNR and CDR2 FQNEAQ (reference sequence). The CDR3 covers 14 residues. V lost 5 bases and J lost 5; bases outside the gene matches: 4.

This rearrangement joins TRBV6-5 to TRBJ2-5, with D maybe TRBD1 (6 bases). Trimming stripped 2 bases from V and 6 bases from J, with 16 bases between. Germline CDR1 and CDR2: MNHEY and SVGAGI. This CDR3 is 15 amino acids long. This CDR3 reads CASSYTQGHGKTQYF. The CDR3 DNA follows: TGTGCCAGCAGTTACACCCAGGGACACGGAAAGACCCAGTACTTC.

Remarks on this clone: The sample carries other DNA sequences with the same CDR3. The gene calls are TRBV2 and TRBJ2-5; 13 nucleotides align to TRBD2. The germline V gene encodes CDR1 SNHLY and CDR2 FYNNEI. After removal of 5 bases from V and 4 bases from J, the junction contained 1 base not matched to a gene. The CDR3 spans 14 residues. The CDR3 bases are TGTGCCAGCAGTCGACTAGCGGGAGGAGAGACCCAGTACTTC. Amino acid sequence: CASSRLAGGETQYF.

The rearrangement uses TRBV28 and TRBJ2-7; TRBD2 matches at 7 bases. The V and J ends lost 2 bases and 5 bases, in that order; junction bases with no gene match: 9. CDR3 length: 15 residues. CDR1 and CDR2 (germline): MDHEN, SYDVKM. The CDR3: CASSLGGEGKDEQYF. The CDR3 bases are TGTGCCAGCAGTTTAGGAGGGGAGGGTAAAGACGAGCAGTACTTC.

This rearrangement joins TRBV28 to TRBJ2-1; TRBD1 is a possible D gene (5 bases). The CDR3 has 14 amino acids. The germline V gene has CDR1 MDHEN and CDR2 SYDVKM. V shed 6 bases and J shed 7 bases, with 16 bases lying between them. The CDR3 sequence is CASRGIIQENEQFF. The CDR3 nucleotides are TGTGCCAGCAGGGGGATAATACAGGAAAATGAGCAGTTCTTC.

The rearrangement joins TRBV5-1 to TRBJ2-1; tentative D call: TRBD2 (5 bases). Germline CDR1 reads SGHRS; CDR2 reads YFSETQ. There are 13 residues in the CDR3. Trimming took off 3 bases at V and 6 bases at J, with 10 bases between the two ends. CDR3 coding DNA: TGCGCCAGCAGCTCATCGACTACCAATGAGCAGTTCTTC. It yields the protein CASSSSTTNEQFF.

This rearrangement joins TRBV28 to TRBJ2-3; TRBD2 aligns across 8 bases. The CDR3 contains 14 residues. Trimming at V came to 4 bases and at J to 1 base, leaving 1 base not matched to a gene. CDR1 and CDR2 from the germline V gene are MDHEN and SYDVKM. The CDR3 DNA is TGTGCCAGCAGTTCGGGACTAGGCACAGATACGCAGTATTTT. Its translation: CASSSGLGTDTQYF.